The source of this T cell receptor (beta chain) is a study of glioma-infiltrating T cells. The iRepertoire nested amplicon-rescue multiplex PCR amplified TCR alpha and beta CDR3s from RNA. For one-step reverse transcription and amplification, roughly 95-400 ng of tissue mRNA or PBMC total RNA was used. TCRdb redid the calling of the multiplex PCR reads with MiXCR, one entry per CDR3 protein. Of 16,000 or so distinct CDR3 sequences in the sample, roughly 64% were seen once. Germline V gives CDR1 MDHEN, CDR2 SYDVKM. This CDR3 spans 13 amino acids. Trimming took 6 bases from V and 1 from J, leaving 9 bases between them. Study results and caveats: Very few CDR3 sequences were shared between tissue and blood. Tissue-blood divergence was below expectation in non-neoplastic patients, above in gliomas.

This clonotype occurred once. As yet, its antigen is unknown. The sequenced sample was glioma tissue, nonneoplastic brain tissue, or PBMCs (not recorded which). This rearrangement joins TRBV28 to TRBJ1-1, with D tentatively TRBD1 (5 bases). This TCR was recovered from a human donor with low-grade glioma or glioblastoma, undergoing nonglioma brain surgery, or in good health (not recorded which). The CDR3: CASSYGQNTEAFF. The DNA for the CDR3 is TGTGCCAGCAGCTACGGACAGAACACTGAAGCTTTCTTT. Based on the CDR3 plus reference TRBV28 and TRBJ1-1, the full variable domain is DVKVTQSSRYLVKRTGEKVFLECVQDMDHENMFWYRQDPGLGLRLIYFSYDVKMKEKGDIPEGYSVSREKKERFSLILESASTNQTSMYLCASSYGQNTEAFFGQGTRLTVV.